This TCR beta chain comes out of a study of T cell responses to AZD1222 COVID-19 vaccine. Generated by immunoSEQ multiplex PCR, the TCRdb table keeps only in-frame clones and is missing some. The table shows 120,000 to 150,000 clones, with 80% to 90% occurring only once. The CDR3 runs 10 residues. Trimming removed 7 bases at V and 7 bases at J, with 10 bases between. Germline V gene sequence: CDR1 SQVTM, CDR2 ANQGSEA. This TCR came from an adult in good health. The source material was peripheral blood, sampled on day 0 of AZD1222 vaccination. The chain uses TRBV29-1 and TRBJ2-5, with D possibly matching TRBD2 (5 bases). The CDR3 reads CSAHRGTQYF. The CDR3 coding sequence is TGCAGCGCCCATCGGGGGACCCAGTACTTC.